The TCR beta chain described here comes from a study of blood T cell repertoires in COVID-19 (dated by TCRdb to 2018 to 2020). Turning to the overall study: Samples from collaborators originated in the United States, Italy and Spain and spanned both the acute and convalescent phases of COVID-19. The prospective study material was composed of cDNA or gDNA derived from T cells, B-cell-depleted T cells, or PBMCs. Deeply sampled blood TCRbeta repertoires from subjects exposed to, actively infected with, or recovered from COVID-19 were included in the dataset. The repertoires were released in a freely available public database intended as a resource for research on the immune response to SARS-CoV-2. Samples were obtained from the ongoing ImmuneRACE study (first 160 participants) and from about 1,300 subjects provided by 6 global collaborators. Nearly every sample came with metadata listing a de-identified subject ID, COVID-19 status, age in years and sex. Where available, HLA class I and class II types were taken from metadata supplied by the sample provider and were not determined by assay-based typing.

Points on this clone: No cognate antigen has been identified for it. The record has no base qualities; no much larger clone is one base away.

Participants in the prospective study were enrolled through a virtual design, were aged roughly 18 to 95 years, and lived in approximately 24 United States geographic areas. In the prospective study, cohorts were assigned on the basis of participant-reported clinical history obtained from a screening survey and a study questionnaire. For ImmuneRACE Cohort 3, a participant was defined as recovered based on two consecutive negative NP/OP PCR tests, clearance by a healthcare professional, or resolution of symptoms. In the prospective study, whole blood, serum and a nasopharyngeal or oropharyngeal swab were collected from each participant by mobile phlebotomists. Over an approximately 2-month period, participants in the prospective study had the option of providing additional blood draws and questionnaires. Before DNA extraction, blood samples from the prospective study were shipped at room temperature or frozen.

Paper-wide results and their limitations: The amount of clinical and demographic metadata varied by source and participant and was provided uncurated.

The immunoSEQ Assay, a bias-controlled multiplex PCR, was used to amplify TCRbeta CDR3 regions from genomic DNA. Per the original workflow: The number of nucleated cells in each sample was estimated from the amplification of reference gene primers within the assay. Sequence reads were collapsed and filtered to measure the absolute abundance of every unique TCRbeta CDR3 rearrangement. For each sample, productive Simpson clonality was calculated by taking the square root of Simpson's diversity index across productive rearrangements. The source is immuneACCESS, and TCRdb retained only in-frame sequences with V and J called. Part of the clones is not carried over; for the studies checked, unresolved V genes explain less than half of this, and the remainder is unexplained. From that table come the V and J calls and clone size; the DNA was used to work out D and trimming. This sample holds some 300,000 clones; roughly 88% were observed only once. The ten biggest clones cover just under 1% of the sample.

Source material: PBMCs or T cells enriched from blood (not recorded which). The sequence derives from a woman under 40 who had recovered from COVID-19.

The CDR3 region has the sequence CASSGVGEQPQHF. The bases read TGTGCCAGCAGCGGGGTAGGGGAACAGCCCCAGCATTTT. The rearranged chain carries TRBV7-9 and TRBJ1-5, with TRBD1 tentatively as D gene (5 bases match). The CDR3, from cysteine to phenylalanine, totals 13 residues. Of all the DNA, just the CDR3 is kept, 39 bases in frame from base 1. CDR1 and CDR2, per the germline V gene (reference sequence), are SEHNR and FQNEAQ. V and J are truncated by 5 bases and 7 bases respectively, leaving an intervening sequence of 12 bases.